This TCR beta chain is from a study of STAT5B mutations in CD4+ large granular lymphocyte leukemia. The study, taken as a whole, reports: Top patient clones used TRBV06 genes more often: 8/27 versus 2/35 in controls. 25% of private leukemic clonotypes occurred rarely in other patients' non-leukemic repertoires. Without putative leukemic clones, patient CD4-sorted repertoires remained more clonal than healthy CD4+ repertoires.

Authors' data handling: Lowest detectable productive clonotype frequency was 2.59 x 10-5. TCRdb's table, derived via immunoSEQ multiplex PCR, lists solely in-frame clones and lacks some. That table is the source of V, J and clone size, and D and trimming were worked out from the DNA. The table shows approximately 31,000 clones, with roughly 72% occurring only once. Trimming took 5 bases from V and 5 from J; bases not matched to a gene: 12. Germline-derived CDR1 and CDR2 are SGHTA and FQGTGA. This CDR3 comprises 16 residues. There are a few counts of this clone. The antigen remains undetermined. The sequencing input was CD4+ T cells from blood buffy coats. This TCR was recovered from a human donor in good health. The chain recombines TRBV7-3 with TRBJ2-7; 10 nucleotides align to TRBD2. The CDR3 protein is CASSRPVLAGPNEQYF. The DNA of the CDR3 is TGTGCCAGCAGCAGACCCGTACTAGCGGGGCCCAACGAGCAGTACTTC.